Reported below is one T cell receptor beta chain. From the RT-PCR reads, TCRdb called clonotypes with MiXCR, one entry per CDR3 protein. The sample contains 920,000 or so distinct CDR3 sequences, approximately 19% of which appear only once. Germline CDR1 and CDR2: SGHRS and YFSETQ. V lost 0 bases to trimming and J lost 6 bases, with 8 bases between them. The CDR3 has 13 residues. This record belongs to a study of patients and donors after allogeneic stem cell transplantation. This TCR came from a human donor who was either an allogeneic HSCT recipient or a stem cell or donor lymphocyte infusion donor (not recorded which). It is not recorded whose cells these are; they may come from a transplant donor. Material: blood, either unsorted or a sorted T cell fraction (not recorded which). V usage is TRBV5-1 and J usage is TRBJ2-3; D gene ambiguous. Here the CDR3 reads CASSLELGDTQYF. The CDR3 DNA follows: TGCGCCAGCAGCTTGGAATTGGGGGATACGCAGTATTTT.